These T cell receptor beta chains were read from a single sample in a study. TCRdb passed the 5' RACE reads through MiXCR, listing each CDR3 protein once. The table records about 54,000 distinct CDR3 sequences, roughly 15% of them present only once. Input material: naive CD4+ T cells sorted from blood. The origin of the receptors is a female donor with breast cancer. Both conserved end residues are part of each CDR3. D genes are given only for firm matches. Clone sizes are given selectively: once, few, many, or a class where the clone is expanded.

V gene: TRBV7-8; clone size: many; D gene: -; J gene: TRBJ2-1; CDR3 DNA: TGTGCCAGCAGCTTGCGGTCGGTCTACAATGAGCAGTTCTTC; CDR3 protein: CASSLRSVYNEQFF
V gene: TRBV4-3; clone size: few; D gene: -; J gene: TRBJ2-1; CDR3 DNA: TGCGCCAGCAGCCAGGGGGGACAAGGTGATGGTGAGCAGTTCTTC; CDR3 protein: CASSQGGQGDGEQFF
V gene: TRBV11-3; clone size: -; D gene: TRBD1; J gene: TRBJ2-3; CDR3 DNA: TGTGCCAGCGGGGGACAGACCACAGATACGCAGTATTTT; CDR3 protein: CASGGQTTDTQYF
V gene: TRBV20-1; clone size: few; D gene: TRBD2; J gene: TRBJ2-1; CDR3 DNA: TGCAGTGCTAGAACGGGACTAAGATTCGCCCAGTACAATGAGCAGTTCTTC; CDR3 protein: CSARTGLRFAQYNEQFF
V gene: TRBV25-1; clone size: few; D gene: TRBD1; J gene: TRBJ1-6; CDR3 DNA: TGTGCCAGCAGTCCAGTGGACAGGGACAATTCACCCCTCCACTTT; CDR3 protein: CASSPVDRDNSPLHF
V gene: TRBV5-6; clone size: many; D gene: TRBD1; J gene: TRBJ2-1; CDR3 DNA: TGTGCCAGCCAAAGGGGGCCCAACAATGAGCAGTTCTTC; CDR3 protein: CASQRGPNNEQFF
V gene: TRBV20-1; clone size: few; D gene: TRBD1; J gene: TRBJ1-1; CDR3 DNA: TGCAGTGCTAGACAGGGGGGGCACACTGAAGCTTTCTTT; CDR3 protein: CSARQGGHTEAFF
V gene: TRBV15; clone size: -; D gene: -; J gene: TRBJ2-3; CDR3 DNA: TGTGCCACCAGCAACAGTGGAGGGTTTGGAGATACGCAGTATTTT; CDR3 protein: CATSNSGGFGDTQYF
V gene: TRBV20-1; clone size: -; D gene: TRBD2; J gene: TRBJ2-1; CDR3 DNA: TGCAGTGCTCAAGTCCCCCCGGGGAGCGGGGAGAAGTTGTCCTACAATGAGCAGTTCTTC; CDR3 protein: CSAQVPPGSGEKLSYNEQFF
V gene: TRBV5-1; clone size: few; D gene: -; J gene: TRBJ1-1; CDR3 DNA: TGCGCCAGCAGAGTAGCACAGGCGAACACTGAAGCTTTCTTT; CDR3 protein: CASRVAQANTEAFF